The TCR beta chain described here comes from a study of cytomegalovirus exposure and HLA in healthy donors. At the level of the study: Around 86 million unique TCRs, all from HLA-typed donors, were included in an early release of the data. Among 350 to 500 genotyped donors, about 80% fell in the Caucasian-associated ancestry cluster.

The V and J ends lost 7 bases and 2 bases, in that order; junction bases with no gene match: 7. The length of the CDR3 is 15 residues. The germline gives CDR1 LNHDA, CDR2 SQIVND (reference sequence). In the PCR, 60 Vbeta and 13 Jbeta primers were used. The table came from immunoSEQ multiplex PCR; TCRdb's copy has only in-frame clones and leaves some out. The sample lists around 140,000 clones; approximately 70% were seen once. The study, taken as a whole, reports: The classifier reportedly diagnosed cytomegalovirus status with high sensitivity and specificity. A prior analysis recorded that most TCR beta V segments were productive about 87% or about 30% of the time.

As to this clone: Antigen: not known.

Sequencing was done on a sample of PBMCs. This clonotype was obtained from a woman in her fifties or sixties in good health and CMV-seropositive. V is TRBV19 and J is TRBJ1-5; 8 nucleotides align to TRBD1. The CDR3 region is CASIHQGAGNQPQHF. CDR3 nucleotide sequence: TGTGCCAGTATCCATCAGGGGGCTGGCAATCAGCCCCAGCATTTT.